A single T cell receptor (beta chain) is shown here with its context. This CDR3 spans 13 amino acids. Trimming left V 5 bases short and J 3 bases short, with 12 bases between. Germline V gene lookup returns CDR1 SGHRS and CDR2 YFSETQ. The data stem from a study of cytomegalovirus exposure and HLA in healthy donors. The PCR ran on 60 Vbeta and 13 Jbeta primers. TCRdb keeps only in-frame clones here, not all; method: immunoSEQ multiplex PCR. The specimen's table records some 64,000 clones. The receptor was derived from a woman in her 30s in good health and CMV-seronegative. Specimen: PBMCs. The chain is built from TRBV5-1 and TRBJ2-7, with a possible D match to TRBD2 (7 bases). The CDR3 region has the DNA TGCGCCAGCAGGGGGGGGGCTAGCTACGAGCAGTACTTC. Amino acid sequence: CASRGGASYEQYF.